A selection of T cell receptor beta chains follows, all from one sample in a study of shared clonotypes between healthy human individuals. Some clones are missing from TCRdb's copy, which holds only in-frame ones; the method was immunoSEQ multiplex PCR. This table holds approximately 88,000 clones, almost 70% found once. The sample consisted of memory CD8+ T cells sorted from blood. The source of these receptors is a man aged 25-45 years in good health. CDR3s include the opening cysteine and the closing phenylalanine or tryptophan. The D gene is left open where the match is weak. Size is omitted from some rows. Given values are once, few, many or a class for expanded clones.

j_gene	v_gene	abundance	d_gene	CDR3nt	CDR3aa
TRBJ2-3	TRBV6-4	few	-	TGTGCCAGCAGTGACACCGTCAGCACAGATACGCAGTATTTT	CASSDTVSTDTQYF
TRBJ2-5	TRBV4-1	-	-	TGCGCCAGCAGCCAAGTTCTCGGGAGTGGAGAGACCCAGTACTTC	CASSQVLGSGETQYF
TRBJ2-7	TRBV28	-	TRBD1	TGTGCCAGCAGGAGGACAGGGCCCGAGCAGTACTTC	CASRRTGPEQYF
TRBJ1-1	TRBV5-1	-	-	TGCGCCAGCAGCTTGAGCATGAACACTGAAGCTTTCTTT	CASSLSMNTEAFF
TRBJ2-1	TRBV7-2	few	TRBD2	TGTGCCAGCAGCTTACCCGGTGCGGGAGTTGGGTTCTTC	CASSLPGAGVGFF
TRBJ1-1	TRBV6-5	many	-	TGTGCCAGCAGTTACTCTCAGAACACTGAAGCTTTCTTT	CASSYSQNTEAFF
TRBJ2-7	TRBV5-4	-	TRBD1	TGTGCCAGCAGCCACGACAGGGAATACGAGCAGTACTTC	CASSHDREYEQYF
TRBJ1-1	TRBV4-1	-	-	TGCGCCAGCAGCCAATGGAGGGAGGAAGAAGCTTTCTTT	CASSQWREEEAFF
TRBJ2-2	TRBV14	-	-	TGTGCCAGCAGTCCCGTGGGGGGCAAGCCCGGGGAGCTGTTTTTT	CASSPVGGKPGELFF
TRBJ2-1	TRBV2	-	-	TGTGCCAGCAGTCCGACTCGCTACAATGAGCAGTTCTTC	CASSPTRYNEQFF
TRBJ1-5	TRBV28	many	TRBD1	TGTGCCAGCAGTTTAATTTCTCTGGGACAGTTTAATCAGCCCCAGCATTTT	CASSLISLGQFNQPQHF
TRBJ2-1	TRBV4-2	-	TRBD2	TGTGCCAGCAGCCAAGAAGCGGGAGGCTCCTACAATGAGCAGTTCTTC	CASSQEAGGSYNEQFF
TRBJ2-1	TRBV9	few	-	TGTGCCAGCAGCGCCCCGGGTAAGGGGGAGTTCTACAATGAGCAGTTCTTC	CASSAPGKGEFYNEQFF
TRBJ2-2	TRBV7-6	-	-	TGTGCCAGCAGCGAGGGACTCGGGGAGCTGTTTTTT	CASSEGLGELFF
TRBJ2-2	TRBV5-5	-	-	TGTGCCAGCAGCTTGTCGCGAGACACCGGGGAGCTGTTTTTT	CASSLSRDTGELFF
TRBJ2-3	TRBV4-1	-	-	TGCGCCAGCAGCCAAGATAGGAGCGGTTCCACGAATACGCAGTATTTT	CASSQDRSGSTNTQYF
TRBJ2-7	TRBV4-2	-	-	TGTGCCAGCAGCCAAGATACGGGGTCGCCCTCCTACGAGCAGTACTTC	CASSQDTGSPSYEQYF
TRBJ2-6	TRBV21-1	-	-	TGTGCCAGCAGCAAACGGTTGTCCCTCCTGATGCCTGGGGCCAACGTCCTGACTTTC	CASSKRLSLLMPGANVLTF
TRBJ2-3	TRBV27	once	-	TGTGCCAGCAGTTTATCGGGACCTCAGGGAGCGGGCACAGATACGCAGTATTTT	CASSLSGPQGAGTDTQYF
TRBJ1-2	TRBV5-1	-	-	TGCGCCAGCAGCTTGGCCGGGGAGAGTGGCTACACCTTC	CASSLAGESGYTF
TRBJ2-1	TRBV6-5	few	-	TGTGCCAGCACCGAGTACAATGAGCAGTTCTTC	CASTEYNEQFF
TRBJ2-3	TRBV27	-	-	TGTGCCAGCAGTTCAATCCCAGATACGCAGTATTTT	CASSSIPDTQYF
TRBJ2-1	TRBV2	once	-	TGTGCCAGCAGGTGGAACAATGAGCAGTTCTTC	CASRWNNEQFF
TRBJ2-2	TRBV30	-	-	TGTGCCTGGAGTGTACCTCTATTGGGGGCCGTTGAGACCGGGGAGCTGTTTTTT	CAWSVPLLGAVETGELFF
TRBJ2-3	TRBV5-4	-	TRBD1	TGTGCCAGCAGCCAGGATGGGACAGACAGGTATTTT	CASSQDGTDRYF
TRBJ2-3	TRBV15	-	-	TGTGCCACCAGCAGACTATCGCCAGGGGATACGCAGTATTTT	CATSRLSPGDTQYF
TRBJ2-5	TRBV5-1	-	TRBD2	TGCGCCAGCAGCTTGGGGCGGGAGGTCCAGTACTTC	CASSLGREVQYF
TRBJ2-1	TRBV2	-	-	TGTGCCAGCAGTGAAGGTCCTTTCCGCCATGAGCAGTTCTTC	CASSEGPFRHEQFF
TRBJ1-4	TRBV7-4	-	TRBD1	TGTGCCAGCAGCTTAGTTGGGACAGCAAGTAATGAAAAACTGTTTTTT	CASSLVGTASNEKLFF
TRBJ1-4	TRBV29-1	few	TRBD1	TGCAGCGGATGGACAGGGGGAGATGAAAAACTGTTTTTT	CSGWTGGDEKLFF
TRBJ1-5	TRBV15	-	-	TGTGCCACCAGCAGAGTCACGGGGGGGAATCAGCCCCAGCATTTT	CATSRVTGGNQPQHF
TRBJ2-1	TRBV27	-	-	TGTGCCAGCAGTTCCTCGTGGCTCTACAATGAGCAGTTCTTC	CASSSSWLYNEQFF
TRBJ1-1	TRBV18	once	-	TGTGCCAGCTCACCACGTCCGGGGGAGTCTGAAGCTTTCTTT	CASSPRPGESEAFF
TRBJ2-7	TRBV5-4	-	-	TGTGCCAGCAGCTATGGACAAGAAATTTACGAGCAGTACTTC	CASSYGQEIYEQYF
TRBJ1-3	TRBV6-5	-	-	TGTGCCAGCAAGGGACCGACTCGGATATATTTT	CASKGPTRIYF
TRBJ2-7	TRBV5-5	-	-	TGTGCCAGCAGCCAAGATCGTGGGGGGCCCGAGCAGTACTTC	CASSQDRGGPEQYF
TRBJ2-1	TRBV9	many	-	TGTGCCAGCAGCGCCGACGGTCACAATGAGCAGTTCTTC	CASSADGHNEQFF
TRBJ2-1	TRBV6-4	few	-	TGTGCCAGCAGTGACTCGGCTAACAATGAGCAGTTCTTC	CASSDSANNEQFF
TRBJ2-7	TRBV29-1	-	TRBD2	TGCAGCGTTGAAGATGAAGCGGGAGGCGAGCAGTACTTC	CSVEDEAGGEQYF
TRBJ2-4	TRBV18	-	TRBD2	TGTGCCAGCTCACCACTACTAGCGGGAGGAACCAAAAACATTCAGTACTTC	CASSPLLAGGTKNIQYF
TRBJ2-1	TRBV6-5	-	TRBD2	TGTGCCAGCAGTTACCTAGCGGGAGCAGACAATGAGCAGTTCTTC	CASSYLAGADNEQFF
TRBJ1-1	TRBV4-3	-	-	TGCGCCAGCAGCCCCCTGGGGGACGGAGAAGCTTTCTTT	CASSPLGDGEAFF